This record concerns one T cell receptor beta chain sequence. Someone took the PBMCs out of 10 ml of fresh peripheral blood. The sample is drawn from a study of Graves' ophthalmopathy and Graves' hyperthyroidism. CDR3 size: 15 residues. Germline CDR1 SGHTA, CDR2 FQGNSA. Trimming took 3 bases from V and 4 from J; bases not matched to a gene: 2. CDR3 regions of TCR beta were amplified from RNA transcripts. The first-round RT-PCR employed HTBI primers together with the Qiagen OneStep RT-PCR kit. A multiplex PCR was then performed as the second round. MiXCR, run by TCRdb on the multiplex PCR reads, gives a single entry per CDR3 protein. The sample holds over 650,000 distinct CDR3 sequences, approximately 39% seen once.

The rearrangement links TRBV7-2 to TRBJ2-7, with 14 bases fitting TRBD2. The sequence was obtained from an adult man with Graves' ophthalmopathy. The sample was peripheral blood. CDR3 DNA: TGTGCCAGCAGCTTCGGACTAGCGGGAGGTTACGAGCAGTACTTC. Amino acids: CASSFGLAGGYEQYF.